The 28 T cell receptor beta chains listed next were all sequenced from one sample in a study of blood T cell repertoires in COVID-19. Data came from immunoSEQ multiplex PCR; TCRdb stores just in-frame clones and leaves some out. The sample lists about 270,000 clones, just over 90% seen once, with about 2% in the top ten. The sample was PBMCs or T cells enriched from blood (not recorded which). Source of these receptors: a woman in her thirties or forties with acute COVID-19.

This chain connects TRBV19 to TRBJ2-3; TRBD2 matches 16 bases. The CDR3 is 19 amino acids. The V segment lost 5 bases and the J segment 2 bases; nucleotides outside the gene matches: 10. The V gene's germline CDR1 is LNHDA and CDR2 SQIVND (reference sequence). CDR3 region: CASSPGTSGRARVTDTQYF. The CDR3 coding sequence is TGTGCCAGTAGTCCCGGGACTAGCGGGAGGGCCCGAGTCACAGATACGCAGTATTTT.

This chain links TRBV5-4 with TRBJ1-1; no firm D call. Trimming cost V 0 bases and J 11 bases, with 17 bases left between them. This CDR3 has 14 amino acids. Germline-derived CDR1 and CDR2 are SGHNT and YYREEE (reference sequence). Here the CDR3 DNA reads TGTGCCAGCAGCTTGGAGAGGGATGCGGGGAATGCTTTCTTT. This gives the protein CASSLERDAGNAFF.

This chain links TRBV5-1 with TRBJ2-5; D gene unclear. The germline CDR1 and CDR2 sequences are SGHRS and YFSETQ. The CDR3 extends over 15 amino acids. Trimming removed 2 bases from V and 5 bases from J, with 16 bases in between. CDR3 bases: TGCGCCAGCAGCTTTCTGGGCACCACGAGTGAGACCCAGTACTTC. Its translation: CASSFLGTTSETQYF. The full variable domain, in which reference TRBV5-1 and TRBJ2-5 provide the parts outside the CDR3, is KAGVTQTPRYLIKTRGQQVTLSCSPISGHRSVSWYQQTPGQGLQFLFEYFSETQRNKGNFPGRFSGRQFSNSRSEMNVSTLELGDSALYLCASSFLGTTSETQYFGPGTRLLVL.

A few counts support this clone. This chain joins TRBV27 and TRBJ1-5; maybe TRBD1 (5 bases). Between the trimmed V and J ends, which lost 9 bases and 0 bases, there was a span of 15 bases. Looked up from germline, CDR1 is MNHEY and CDR2 is SMNVEV (reference sequence). The CDR3 runs to 15 residues. DNA for the CDR3: TGTGCCAGGACGACAGATGTTTATAGCAATCAGCCCCAGCATTTT. Translating gives CARTTDVYSNQPQHF.

J is TRBJ2-1 and V is TRBV7-6; the D gene is possibly TRBD2 (5 bases). CDR3 length: 15 amino acids. Between the trimmed V and J ends, which lost 0 bases and 4 bases, there was a span of 10 bases. Germline V gene lookup returns CDR1 SGHVS and CDR2 FNYEAQ. The CDR3 protein is CASSLAEAVYNEQFF. CDR3 in DNA: TGTGCCAGCAGCTTAGCGGAAGCGGTATACAATGAGCAGTTCTTC.

The chain combines TRBV6-1 with TRBJ2-6; TRBD1 is a possible D gene (5 bases). Trimming stripped 5 bases from V and 1 base from J, with 9 bases between. The CDR3 is made up of 15 amino acids. Germline V gene data show CDR1 as MNHNS and CDR2 as SASEGT. The CDR3 DNA sequence: TGTGCCAGCAGTTCAGGGAATTCTGGGGCCAACGTCCTGACTTTC. This sequence encodes CASSSGNSGANVLTF.

The rearrangement links TRBV4-3 to TRBJ2-2; D is ambiguous. Germline assignment: CDR1 LGHNA and CDR2 YSLEER. V dropped 1 base and J dropped 0 bases, with 9 bases sitting between them. This CDR3 is 16 amino acids long. As DNA, the CDR3 is TGCGCCAGCAGCCAAGTGGCCAACGCGAACACCGGGGAGCTGTTTTTT. This translates into CASSQVANANTGELFF.

This clone has a handful of counts. This rearrangement joins TRBV5-5 to TRBJ2-3; 7 bases are a match to TRBD2. V lost 4 bases, J lost 3 bases, and 8 bases stayed unmatched. In germline, CDR1 is SGHKS, CDR2 YYEKEE (reference sequence). The CDR3 is made up of 15 amino acids. This chain's CDR3 is CASSLTGGRTDTQYF. The CDR3 region has the DNA TGTGCCAGCAGCCTGACTGGCGGGAGAACAGATACGCAGTATTTT. Looking up the rest from reference TRBV5-5 and TRBJ2-3 gives the full variable domain: DAGVTQSPTHLIKTRGQQVTLRCSPISGHKSVSWYQQVLGQGPQFIFQYYEKEERGRGNFPDRFSARQFPNYSSELNVNALLLGDSALYLCASSLTGGRTDTQYFGPGTRLTVL.

The sample holds one count of this clone. The chain joins TRBV6-6 to TRBJ2-3, with TRBD2 matching over 9 bases. The V gene end was trimmed by 6 bases and the J gene end by 3 bases; junction bases not matched to a gene: 7. The CDR3 extends over 15 amino acids. Germline V gene lookup returns CDR1 MNHNY and CDR2 SVGAGI (reference sequence). Here the CDR3 DNA reads TGTGCCAGCAGAAAAGCGGGAGGTCTTACAGATACGCAGTATTTT. This codes for CASRKAGGLTDTQYF.

The CDR3 loop is CASSLGGVSYEQYF. In DNA form, the CDR3 reads TGTGCCAGCAGCCTCGGAGGGGTTTCCTACGAGCAGTACTTC. The genes are TRBV7-2 and TRBJ2-7; tentative D call: TRBD2 (6 bases). Trimming left V 5 bases short and J 1 base short, with 12 bases between. CDR3 length: 14 amino acids. Germline CDR1 and CDR2: SGHTA and FQGNSA.

J is TRBJ2-7 and V is TRBV7-2, with 7 bases lining up with TRBD1. Germline-derived CDR1 and CDR2 are SGHTA and FQGNSA. This CDR3 contains 15 residues. The V gene end was trimmed by 4 bases and the J gene end by 7 bases; junction bases not matched to a gene: 13. The CDR3, as DNA: TGTGCCAGCAGCTCAGGCAGGGGGACAAGGGGGGAGCAGTACTTC. Translated: CASSSGRGTRGEQYF.

The table lists this clone with a few counts. This chain uses TRBV4-3 with TRBJ2-7; D unresolved. Germline V gene sequence: CDR1 LGHNA, CDR2 YSLEER. V shed 0 bases and J shed 1 base, with 22 bases lying between them. The CDR3 loop spans 19 amino acids. CDR3 sequence: CASSQDPHSLSSSSYEQYF. In DNA form, the CDR3 reads TGCGCCAGCAGCCAAGATCCCCATTCCCTTAGCAGCTCTTCCTACGAGCAGTACTTC.

This clone has only one observation. The chain combines TRBV5-1 with TRBJ1-2; TRBD1 matches 7 bases. This CDR3 contains 16 residues. Per the germline V gene, CDR1 is SGHRS and CDR2 is YFSETQ. V lost 0 bases to trimming and J lost 5 bases; unmatched junction nucleotides: 10. CDR3 coding DNA: TGCGCCAGCAGCTTGGCCGGTAGGGGGCTTGGTTATGGCTACACCTTC. This codes for CASSLAGRGLGYGYTF. Combining the CDR3 with reference TRBV5-1 and TRBJ1-2 gives the whole variable domain KAGVTQTPRYLIKTRGQQVTLSCSPISGHRSVSWYQQTPGQGLQFLFEYFSETQRNKGNFPGRFSGRQFSNSRSEMNVSTLELGDSALYLCASSLAGRGLGYGYTFGSGTRLTVV.

The gene calls are TRBV6-5 and TRBJ1-4; D unclear. The germline V gene encodes CDR1 MNHEY and CDR2 SVGAGI. The CDR3 length is 15 residues. V dropped 6 bases and J dropped 2 bases, with 13 bases sitting between them. This chain's CDR3 is CASSLLGATNEKLFF. CDR3 DNA: TGTGCCAGCAGCCTACTGGGAGCGACTAATGAAAAACTGTTTTTT.

Worth noting for this clone: Other DNA sequences in the sample encode the same CDR3. V gene TRBV19 combines with J gene TRBJ1-6, with unresolved D. The CDR3 spans 16 residues. Germline CDR1 is LNHDA and CDR2 is SQIVND (reference sequence). Trimming removed 3 bases at V and 0 bases at J, with 9 bases between. CDR3 sequence (DNA): TGTGCCAGTAGTATCGGTAGCAGCTCCTATAATTCACCCCTCCACTTT. Its translation: CASSIGSSSYNSPLHF.

Points on this clone: The same CDR3 is also encoded by other DNA sequences in this sample. This chain joins TRBV19 and TRBJ2-2; 11 bases map to TRBD1. The ends lost 6 bases at V and 5 bases at J; junction bases unmatched: 2. The CDR3 spans 14 residues. From germline, CDR1 is LNHDA and CDR2 SQIVND (reference sequence). The CDR3 reads CASRGTGGTGELFF. The CDR3 DNA sequence: TGTGCCAGTAGGGGGACAGGGGGTACCGGGGAGCTGTTTTTT.

The CDR3 protein is CASSQFAGGEYEQYF. CDR3 DNA sequence: TGTGCCAGCAGCCAATTTGCAGGGGGCGAGTACGAGCAGTACTTC. This chain connects TRBV14 to TRBJ2-7, with 8 bases lining up with TRBD1. The CDR3 extends over 15 amino acids. Germline V gene lookup returns CDR1 SGHDN and CDR2 FVKESK. V trimming: 2 bases; J trimming: 4 bases; junction bases outside the gene matches: 7.

The chain recombines TRBV7-6 with TRBJ2-3, with D perhaps TRBD2 (7 bases). CDR1 is SGHVS and CDR2 is FNYEAQ in the germline V gene. V was pared by 4 bases and J by 3 bases, with 17 bases between. The CDR3 totals 16 residues. CDR3 nucleotides: TGTGCCAGCAGCTCACTAGGGGGGGGCAGTACAGATACGCAGTATTTT. Amino acid sequence: CASSSLGGGSTDTQYF.

This clone is a singleton in its sample. J is TRBJ2-3 and V is TRBV27; a possible D gene is TRBD1 (6 bases). The CDR3 totals 15 residues. Germline V CDR1 and CDR2: MNHEY, SMNVEV (reference sequence). The ends were cut back, 3 bases at V and 6 bases at J, with 16 bases in the middle. The CDR3 DNA reads TGTGCCAGCAGTTTGGGACAAGGCCGAGGGGATACGCAGTATTTT. This codes for CASSLGQGRGDTQYF.

The gene calls are TRBV27 and TRBJ1-5, with D possibly TRBD1 on 6 matching bases. The CDR3 covers 16 residues. Trimming took 6 bases from V and 0 from J, leaving 15 bases between them. Germline loops: CDR1 MNHEY, CDR2 SMNVEV (reference sequence). The CDR3 nucleotides read TGTGCCAGCAGACCACAGGGACCTTATAGCAATCAGCCCCAGCATTTT. Translating gives CASRPQGPYSNQPQHF.

The chain is built from TRBV19 and TRBJ1-1; D uncertain. Between the trimmed V and J ends, which lost 1 base and 2 bases, there was a span of 8 bases. This CDR3 region has 14 residues. Looked up from germline, CDR1 is LNHDA and CDR2 is SQIVND (reference sequence). CDR3 amino acids: CASSIVGGNTEAFF. The DNA for the CDR3 is TGTGCCAGTAGTATAGTCGGCGGAAACACTGAAGCTTTCTTT.

V and J are TRBV11-3 and TRBJ1-1; TRBD1 might be the D (6 bases). Trimming left V 6 bases short and J 8 bases short, with 13 bases between. The CDR3 has 12 residues. CDR1 and CDR2 from the germline V gene are SGHNT and YENEEA. The CDR3 DNA reads TGTGCCAGCAGTAGGTTGAGGGGGGAAGCTTTCTTT. This sequence encodes CASSRLRGEAFF.

The chain couples TRBV6-5 to TRBJ1-1; D possibly corresponds to TRBD1 (5 bases). Germline CDR1 MNHEY, CDR2 SVGAGI. Trimming stripped 10 bases from V and 4 bases from J, with 16 bases between. The CDR3 spans 13 residues. Written as DNA, the CDR3 is TGTGCCACTCAAGGGGATTGGGTCACTGAAGCTTTCTTT. It specifies CATQGDWVTEAFF.

This clone appeared once. The V and J genes are TRBV19 and TRBJ2-3; 12 positions agree with TRBD2. The V gene's germline CDR1 is LNHDA and CDR2 SQIVND (reference sequence). The junction had 14 bases not matched to a gene; V was cut back by 5 bases and J by 5 bases. The CDR3 runs 18 residues. CDR3 in DNA: TGTGCCAGTAGTCCAGCTGGGCTAGCGGGGGGGGGACTAGATACGCAGTATTTT. Translation gives CASSPAGLAGGGLDTQYF.

This clone appeared a few times. The sample contains more than one DNA sequence encoding this CDR3. The V and J genes are TRBV28 and TRBJ1-2; possibly TRBD1 for D (6 bases). Trimming left V 11 bases short and J 1 base short, with 8 bases between. Germline V gene lookup returns CDR1 MDHEN and CDR2 SYDVKM. The CDR3 sequence is 11 residues long. CDR3 loop: CAAGVNYGYTF. DNA of the CDR3: TGTGCCGCAGGGGTTAACTATGGCTACACCTTC.

J is TRBJ2-1 and V is TRBV10-3, with TRBD2 matching over 9 bases. With 5 bases clipped from V and 0 bases from J, the junction kept 11 bases outside the gene matches. The CDR3 covers 18 residues. The germline gives CDR1 ENHRY, CDR2 SYGVKD. The CDR3 sequence: CAISPLGREGLSYNEQFF. In nucleotides, the CDR3 is TGTGCCATCAGTCCCTTAGGGCGGGAGGGCCTCTCCTACAATGAGCAGTTCTTC.

The V gene is TRBV28, the J gene TRBJ1-5; tentatively, D is TRBD1 (5 bases). Trimming removed 1 base at V and 1 base at J, with 8 bases between. The CDR3 length is 15 residues. Germline values: CDR1 MDHEN, CDR2 SYDVKM. CDR3 residues: CASSLSQGSNQPQHF. Here the CDR3 DNA reads TGTGCCAGCAGTTTATCCCAGGGCAGCAATCAGCCCCAGCATTTT. The full variable domain, rest sourced from reference TRBV28 and TRBJ1-5, is DVKVTQSSRYLVKRTGEKVFLECVQDMDHENMFWYRQDPGLGLRLIYFSYDVKMKEKGDIPEGYSVSREKKERFSLILESASTNQTSMYLCASSLSQGSNQPQHFGDGTRLSIL.

The genes are TRBV27 and TRBJ2-2; no firm D call. The CDR3 spans 13 residues. V was pared by 0 bases and J by 3 bases, with 2 bases between. CDR1 and CDR2 from the germline V gene are MNHEY and SMNVEV (reference sequence). The CDR3: CASSLSYTGELFF. Written as DNA, the CDR3 is TGTGCCAGCAGTTTATCCTACACCGGGGAGCTGTTTTTT.